These 8 T cell receptor beta chains were sequenced from one sample in a study of metastatic and nonmetastatic thyroid tumors (dated by TCRdb to the early 2020s). No treatment had been received by any patient before thyroid surgery. The library came from PCR. Sequencing took place on an Illumina HiSeq 4000. TCRdb itself trimmed the public reads at Q25 with fastp, ran MiXCR and retained productive beta chains. In all, the sample holds around 30,000 clones, and roughly 25% of those were seen once. Approximately 14% of the sample is taken by the ten largest. Material for sequencing was blood. The origin of the receptors is a female donor with papillary thyroid cancer or a benign thyroid nodule (not recorded which). Some clones in this sample may be carry-over from other donors' samples.

There are many counts of this clone. The chain recombines TRBV10-1 with TRBJ2-7, with 8 bases identical to TRBD1. The V gene's germline CDR1 is WNHNN and CDR2 SYGVQD (reference sequence). Trimming took 7 bases from V and 3 from J; bases not matched to a gene: 8. The CDR3 is 14 amino acids. Written as DNA, the CDR3 is TGCGCCAGCACCAGAGGACAGGGCCGCTACGAGCAGTACTTC. Its translation: CASTRGQGRYEQYF.

This clone was detected many times. This chain uses TRBV3-1 with TRBJ2-1; 8 nucleotides line up with TRBD2. Unmatched junction bases numbered 7, after V lost 4 bases and J lost 2 bases. Germline values: CDR1 LGHDT, CDR2 YNNKEL (reference sequence). CDR3 length equals 16 residues. Here the CDR3 DNA reads TGTGCCAGCAGCCCAGCGGGGGACTCAGCCTACAATGAGCAGTTCTTC. Amino acid sequence: CASSPAGDSAYNEQFF.

The V gene is TRBV24-1, the J gene TRBJ2-7; no firm D call. This CDR3 region has 20 residues. Germline CDR1 and CDR2: KGHDR and SFDVKD. With 4 bases removed from V and 3 bases from J, the gap between germline ends came to 30 bases. CDR3 sequence (DNA): TGTGCCACCAGTGACCCCAACCCACCAAGTAACCTCCACTTTTACTACGAGCAGTACTTC. Amino acids: CATSDPNPPSNLHFYYEQYF.

Ten or more counts support this clone. The V and J genes are TRBV7-3 and TRBJ2-2; D gene uncertain. Germline V gives CDR1 SGHTA, CDR2 FQGTGA. Trimming took 7 bases from V and 7 from J, leaving 13 bases between them. There are 13 residues in the CDR3. The CDR3 sequence is CASKRKPNGELFF. CDR3 DNA sequence: TGTGCCAGCAAAAGAAAGCCAAACGGGGAGCTGTTTTTT.

This clone was counted ten times or more. The V and J genes are TRBV12-3 or TRBV12-4 and TRBJ2-1; 11 nucleotides agree with TRBD1. This CDR3 has 17 amino acids. V was pared by 4 bases and J by 5 bases, with 10 bases of the junction left unmatched. The CDR3 loop is CASSSWTGGRLDNEQFF. CDR3 DNA sequence: TGTGCCAGCAGTTCATGGACAGGGGGCCGTCTAGACAATGAGCAGTTCTTC.

This clone rates as medium-sized. The chain links TRBV5-4 to TRBJ2-7, with 11 bases that match TRBD1. Trimming at V came to 4 bases and at J to 3 bases, leaving 12 bases not matched to a gene. This CDR3 has 17 amino acids. Per the germline V gene, CDR1 is SGHNT and CDR2 is YYREEE (reference sequence). CDR3 amino acids: CASSVRLAGQGDYEQYF. As DNA, the CDR3 is TGTGCCAGCAGCGTCAGACTCGCGGGACAGGGGGACTACGAGCAGTACTTC.

This clone appeared many times. The chain links TRBV20-1 to TRBJ1-5; D call uncertain. V was clipped by 1 base and J by 0 bases, with 10 bases between them. The CDR3 has 15 residues. Per germline, CDR1 DFQATT and CDR2 SNEGSKA (reference sequence). The CDR3 nucleotides are TGCAGTGCTAGAGCCACAGCGGATAGCAATCAGCCCCAGCATTTT. It is translated as CSARATADSNQPQHF.

The chain combines TRBV5-1 with TRBJ1-2; D is perhaps TRBD1 (6 bases). This CDR3 is built from 13 residues. CDR1 is SGHRS and CDR2 is YFSETQ in the germline V gene. With 9 bases removed from V and 4 bases from J, the gap between germline ends came to 16 bases. CDR3 residues: CATREGVGYGYTF. The CDR3 nucleotides read TGCGCCACCCGGGAGGGGGTCGGCTATGGCTACACCTTC. The complete variable domain, with remaining parts taken from reference TRBV5-1 and TRBJ1-2, reads KAGVTQTPRYLIKTRGQQVTLSCSPISGHRSVSWYQQTPGQGLQFLFEYFSETQRNKGNFPGRFSGRQFSNSRSEMNVSTLELGDSALYLCATREGVGYGYTFGSGTRLTVV.